This T cell receptor beta chain derives from a study of blood T cell repertoires in COVID-19. CDR3 length: 19 amino acids. The protocol was immunoSEQ multiplex PCR, while the TCRdb copy is restricted to in-frame clones and leaves out a portion. The sample contains 150,000 to 200,000 clones, about 84% of which appear only once. The V gene is TRBV21-1, the J gene TRBJ2-1; the table gives TRBD2 as D, unverified against the DNA. TRBV21-1 corresponds to a pseudogene. This sequence was found in a woman aged 30 to 39 who had recovered from COVID-19. Sample: PBMCs or T cells enriched from blood (not recorded which). The CDR3 DNA reads as TGTGCCAGCAGCAAAGGTCAGGGACTTCTAATATTTTCCTACAATGAGCAGTTCTTC. Translating gives CASSKGQGLLIFSYNEQFF.